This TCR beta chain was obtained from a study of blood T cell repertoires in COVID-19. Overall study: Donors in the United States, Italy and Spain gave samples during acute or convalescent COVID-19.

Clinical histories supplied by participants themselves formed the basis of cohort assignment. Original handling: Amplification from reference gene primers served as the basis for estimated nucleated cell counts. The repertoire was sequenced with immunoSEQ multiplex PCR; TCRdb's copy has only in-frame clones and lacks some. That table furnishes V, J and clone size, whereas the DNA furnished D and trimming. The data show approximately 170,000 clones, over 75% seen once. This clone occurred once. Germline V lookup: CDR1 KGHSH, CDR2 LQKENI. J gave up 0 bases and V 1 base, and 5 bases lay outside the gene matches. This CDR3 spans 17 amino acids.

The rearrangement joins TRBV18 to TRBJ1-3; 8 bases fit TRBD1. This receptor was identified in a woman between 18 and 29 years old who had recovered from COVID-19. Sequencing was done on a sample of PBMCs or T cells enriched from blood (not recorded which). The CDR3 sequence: CASSPQITGGSGNTIYF. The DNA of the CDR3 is TGTGCCAGCTCACCACAGATAACAGGGGGCTCTGGAAACACCATATATTTT.